This T cell receptor (beta chain) was identified in a study of beta chain features in type 1 diabetes. CDR3 length: 13 amino acids. Germline V gene sequence: CDR1 MNHNS, CDR2 SASEGT. The trim removed 11 bases at V and 6 bases at J, leaving 9 bases unmatched. This clone showed up just a few times. Its antigen is as yet unknown. General observations from the study: Patients and controls would be equally affected if PCR favored shorter templates.

Isolation of CD4+ naive, central memory, regulatory and stem cell-like memory cells was achieved by sorting via CD45RO/CCR7/CD25/CD127/CD95/CD27. Since all of the isolated RNA was reverse transcribed, expressed TCRB transcripts were what got sequenced. Only in-frame clones appear in the TCRdb table, and some are missing; sequencing was by immunoSEQ multiplex PCR. This table has 140,000 to 150,000 clones, over 9.5% appearing once. The chain recombines TRBV6-1 with TRBJ2-1; 8 bases match TRBD1. Sequencing was done on a sample of naive CD4+ T cells from blood. The clonotype was recovered from a man between 18 and 29 years old in good health. CDR3 in DNA: TGTGCCGGGAGAGGGACAGGACTCAATGAGCAGTTCTTC. It codes for CAGRGTGLNEQFF.